These 25 T cell receptor beta chains were all obtained from the same sample, sequenced in a study of CD8 T cells in Susac syndrome. After extraction with the RNeasy kit, about 0.45 to 1 ug of the RNA was reverse transcribed using random hexamers. Each CDR3 protein is one row after TCRdb ran MiXCR on the immunoSEQ multiplex PCR reads. The sample shows over 130,000 distinct CDR3 sequences, roughly 95% of them seen only once. The sample was CD4+ T cells from PBMCs. The receptors here all came from a human donor with multiple sclerosis.

In its sample, this clonotype was seen once. The V call is TRBV30, the J call TRBJ1-1; TRBD1 is a possible D gene (5 bases). CDR1 and CDR2 from the germline V gene are GTSNPN and SVGIG (reference sequence). This CDR3 spans 14 amino acids. The V end lost 3 bases, the J end lost 6 bases, and 17 bases lay between the germline ends. In DNA form, the CDR3 reads TGTGCCTGGAGGCGGCAGGGTGTCTCGGCTGAAGCTTTCTTT. It yields the protein CAWRRQGVSAEAFF.

The J gene is TRBJ1-1, the V gene TRBV7-2; D not resolved. Trimming removed 1 base at V and 0 bases at J, with 9 bases between. From germline, CDR1 is SGHTA and CDR2 FQGNSA. The CDR3 is made up of 15 amino acids. The CDR3 loop is CASSLVAAVNTEAFF. Written as DNA, the CDR3 is TGTGCCAGCAGCTTAGTCGCCGCCGTGAACACTGAAGCTTTCTTT.

V is TRBV5-1 and J is TRBJ2-7; D may match TRBD1 or TRBD2 (5 bases each). Germline V gene data show CDR1 as SGHRS and CDR2 as YFSETQ. Trimming pared 5 bases from V and 3 bases from J, leaving 12 bases between. CDR3 length: 13 residues. The CDR3 loop is CASRRDGGYEQYF. The CDR3 DNA reads TGCGCCAGCAGAAGGGACGGAGGCTACGAGCAGTACTTC.

This clonotype was seen once. In nucleotides, the CDR3 is TGTGCCAGCTCACCAAACAAGGTAGACCAGCCCCAGCATTTT. It encodes CASSPNKVDQPQHF. The chain links TRBV18 to TRBJ1-5; D gene unclear. The germline V gene encodes CDR1 KGHSH and CDR2 LQKENI. This CDR3 spans 14 amino acids. Deletions cut 2 bases from V and 7 bases from J, with 12 bases between.

This chain connects TRBV6-1 to TRBJ2-7; 10 bases agree with TRBD1. The ends lost 1 base at V and 3 bases at J; junction bases unmatched: 3. The CDR3 totals 15 residues. Germline V gene lookup returns CDR1 MNHNS and CDR2 SASEGT. DNA for the CDR3: TGTGCCAGCAGTGAAGGGACAGGGGGGTTCTACGAGCAGTACTTC. Its protein product is CASSEGTGGFYEQYF.

A single count supports this clonotype. The CDR3 reads CASTWVLQDQPQHF. CDR3 DNA: TGTGCCAGCACCTGGGTTCTCCAAGATCAGCCCCAGCATTTT. This chain uses TRBV21-1 with TRBJ1-5. TRBV21-1 is given as a pseudogene. The CDR3 is 14 residues long.

The rearrangement links TRBV20-1 to TRBJ1-1; a weak D match, TRBD1 (5 bases). Germline loops: CDR1 DFQATT, CDR2 SNEGSKA (reference sequence). Trimming removed 3 bases at V and 1 base at J, with 9 bases between. CDR3 size: 13 residues. CDR3: CSASRQGNTEAFF. For the CDR3, the DNA is TGCAGTGCTAGCCGCCAGGGGAACACTGAAGCTTTCTTT.

This chain uses TRBV12-3 or TRBV12-4 with TRBJ1-2; D possibly corresponds to TRBD1 (5 bases). The CDR3 has 13 amino acids. V lost 6 bases and J lost 9, with 17 bases in between. The DNA for the CDR3 is TGTGCCAGCAGAGAGACAGAGCCCTCCCGCTACACCTTC. Its translation: CASRETEPSRYTF.

The genes are TRBV27 and TRBJ1-6, with 12 bases lining up with TRBD1. The CDR3 is 14 amino acids. The V and J ends lost 8 bases and 9 bases, in that order; junction bases with no gene match: 5. Germline CDR1 is MNHEY and CDR2 is SMNVEV (reference sequence). CDR3 loop: CASRDRGPGSPLHF. The CDR3, as DNA: TGTGCCAGCCGGGACAGGGGGCCAGGTTCACCCCTCCACTTT.

The chain uses TRBV28 and TRBJ2-7, with D tentatively TRBD1 or TRBD2 (5 bases each). The CDR3 has 13 amino acids. V gave up 3 bases and J gave up 8 bases, with 14 bases separating them. Germline values: CDR1 MDHEN, CDR2 SYDVKM. The CDR3, as DNA: TGTGCCAGCAGTTTGCCGGTGGGGGAGCAGCAGTACTTC. Translated, it gives CASSLPVGEQQYF. The full variable domain, with the rest looked up from reference TRBV28 and TRBJ2-7, is DVKVTQSSRYLVKRTGEKVFLECVQDMDHENMFWYRQDPGLGLRLIYFSYDVKMKEKGDIPEGYSVSREKKERFSLILESASTNQTSMYLCASSLPVGEQQYFGPGTRLTVT.

This chain links TRBV20-1 with TRBJ2-3; the match to TRBD2 covers 10 bases. Per germline, CDR1 DFQATT and CDR2 SNEGSKA (reference sequence). This CDR3 has 14 amino acids. J was trimmed by 6 bases and V by 1 base; bases with no gene match: 4. In DNA form, the CDR3 reads TGCAGTGCTAGAGGGACTAGCGGTAGGGATACGCAGTATTTT. As protein: CSARGTSGRDTQYF.

V gene TRBV7-9 combines with J gene TRBJ2-5; the match to TRBD2 covers 12 bases. Per the germline V gene, CDR1 is SEHNR and CDR2 is FQNEAQ (reference sequence). This CDR3 comprises 16 residues. Trimming cost V 6 bases and J 5 bases; bases outside gene matches: 10. As DNA, the CDR3 is TGTGCCAGCAGTAACCCCCTTCTAGCGGGGGGGGAGACCCAGTACTTC. It yields the protein CASSNPLLAGGETQYF.

The sample holds one count of this clonotype. The chain couples TRBV6-6 to TRBJ2-4; a weak D match, TRBD2 (6 bases). The CDR3 totals 15 residues. Looked up from germline, CDR1 is MNHNY and CDR2 is SVGAGI (reference sequence). V lost 8 bases and J 6 bases, leaving 20 bases between the germline ends. The CDR3 nucleotides are TGTGCCAGCTCCGCCAATCCACGGGGAGGAAACATTCAGTACTTC. It is translated as CASSANPRGGNIQYF.

The V call is TRBV28, the J call TRBJ1-1; the D gene is possibly TRBD1 (5 bases). The V end was cut by 2 bases, the J end by 1 base, with 5 bases between. CDR1 and CDR2 (germline): MDHEN, SYDVKM. The CDR3 is made up of 13 amino acids. CDR3 bases: TGTGCCAGCAGTTTAGGGGCGAACACTGAAGCTTTCTTT. Translating it yields CASSLGANTEAFF.

This clonotype was observed once. The chain uses TRBV12-3 or TRBV12-4 and TRBJ2-4; the D gene is possibly TRBD1 (5 bases). Trimming pared 3 bases from V and 0 bases from J, leaving 9 bases between. This CDR3 contains 15 residues. Here the CDR3 reads CASSFWTPAKNIQYF. CDR3 nucleotide sequence: TGTGCCAGCAGTTTTTGGACACCAGCCAAAAACATTCAGTACTTC.

The chain joins TRBV2 to TRBJ2-1, with TRBD2 identical over 7 bases. Germline CDR1 is SNHLY and CDR2 is FYNNEI. The V segment lost 8 bases and the J segment 5 bases; nucleotides outside the gene matches: 6. The CDR3 is 13 residues long. The CDR3 spells CASGLAVDNEQFF. In nucleotides, the CDR3 is TGTGCCAGCGGGCTAGCGGTCGACAATGAGCAGTTCTTC.

This chain links TRBV29-1 with TRBJ2-1; D remains unclear. The ends were cut back, 2 bases at V and 6 bases at J, with 5 bases in the middle. This CDR3 contains 11 residues. Germline V gene sequence: CDR1 SQVTM, CDR2 ANQGSEA. The chain's CDR3 is CSVEPLNEQFF. The CDR3 DNA reads as TGCAGCGTTGAACCCCTCAATGAGCAGTTCTTC.

The J gene is TRBJ2-7, the V gene TRBV9, with TRBD2 matching over 7 bases. CDR3 length equals 15 residues. Per germline, CDR1 SGDLS and CDR2 YYNGEE. V shed 0 bases and J 2 bases; nucleotides not matched to a gene: 5. The CDR3 loop reads CASSVGPSGTYEQYF. The CDR3 DNA sequence: TGTGCCAGCAGCGTAGGTCCTAGCGGAACCTACGAGCAGTACTTC. The full variable domain, rest sourced from reference TRBV9 and TRBJ2-7, is DSGVTQTPKHLITATGQRVTLRCSPRSGDLSVYWYQQSLDQGLQFLIQYYNGEERAKGNILERFSAQQFPDLHSELNLSSLELGDSALYFCASSVGPSGTYEQYFGPGTRLTVT.

The rearrangement joins TRBV21-1 to TRBJ2-4. TRBV21-1 is designated a pseudogene. The CDR3 consists of 17 residues. The CDR3 here is CASSKVARKLAKNIQYF. In DNA, the CDR3 is TGTGCCAGCAGCAAAGTCGCGAGGAAGCTAGCCAAAAACATTCAGTACTTC.

The V and J genes are TRBV7-2 and TRBJ1-4, with TRBD1 as a possible D gene (5 bases). The CDR3 is 15 residues long. The V gene's germline CDR1 is SGHTA and CDR2 FQGNSA. V gave up 5 bases and J gave up 8 bases, with 18 bases separating them. CDR3 nucleotide sequence: TGTGCCAGCAGCCAGGGCGGTTTGAGAAGGGAAAAACTGTTTTTT. Protein: CASSQGGLRREKLFF. Using reference TRBV7-2 and TRBJ1-4 for the parts outside the CDR3, the full variable domain is GAGVSQSPSNKVTEKGKDVELRCDPISGHTALYWYRQSLGQGLEFLIYFQGNSAPDKSGLPSDRFSAERTGGSVSTLTIQRTQQEDSAVYLCASSQGGLRREKLFFGSGTQLSVL.

This chain joins TRBV20-1 and TRBJ2-5, with D possibly matching TRBD1 (6 bases). The germline V gene has CDR1 DFQATT and CDR2 SNEGSKA (reference sequence). This CDR3 has 12 amino acids. With 1 base removed from V and 10 bases from J, the gap between germline ends came to 13 bases. CDR3 nucleotides: TGCAGTGCTAGAGTACCCCAGGGGATCCAGTACTTC. Protein: CSARVPQGIQYF.

The chain couples TRBV9 to TRBJ1-1; D remains ambiguous. V was cut by 5 bases and J by 4 bases, with 12 bases left in between. Germline values: CDR1 SGDLS, CDR2 YYNGEE. This CDR3 has 13 amino acids. The CDR3 sequence: CASRIRESTEAFF. CDR3 sequence (DNA): TGTGCCAGCAGAATCCGGGAGAGCACTGAAGCTTTCTTT.

The chain links TRBV5-6 to TRBJ1-1; D unresolved. V lost 0 bases and J 6 bases, leaving 9 bases between the germline ends. CDR3 length: 13 residues. The germline V gene has CDR1 SGHDT and CDR2 YYEEEE. CDR3 sequence (DNA): TGTGCCAGCAGCTTGGGAGGTTTGTCTGAAGCTTTCTTT. It codes for CASSLGGLSEAFF.

V is TRBV9 and J is TRBJ1-2, with D unresolved. V was cut by 4 bases and J by 8 bases, with 15 bases left in between. From germline, CDR1 is SGDLS and CDR2 YYNGEE. The CDR3 has 13 residues. The CDR3 DNA reads as TGTGCCAGCAGCCCCCAGCAGGCTTCCGGCTACACCTTC. Translated: CASSPQQASGYTF.

V and J are TRBV12-3 or TRBV12-4 and TRBJ1-2; 7 bases match TRBD1. The CDR3 is 14 residues long. The J segment lost 4 bases and the V segment lost 6 bases, leaving 8 bases of the junction unmatched. This CDR3 reads CASSNRGSGYGYTF. CDR3 DNA: TGTGCCAGCAGCAACAGGGGTTCTGGCTATGGCTACACCTTC.